A selection of T cell receptor beta chains follows, all from one sample in a study of blood T cells in healthy people across ages. One entry per CDR3 protein, called by TCRdb with MiXCR from the 5' RACE reads. The data hold hundreds of thousands of distinct CDR3 sequences, with 52% observed a single time. What was sequenced was blood. The receptors originated from a woman at least 80 years old in good health. Each CDR3 is given with its conserved first and last residue. The D gene is left open where the match is weak. Where a row states a size, it is once, few, many or the class of an expanded clone; other rows omit it.

TRBV29-1,.,TRBJ2-1,.,TGCAGCGTTGAAGATAAACAGCCCTACAATGAGCAGTTCTTC,CSVEDKQPYNEQFF
TRBV29-1,TRBD1,TRBJ1-5,.,TGCAGCGTTGCTGGACAGGGGGATCAGCCCCAGCATTTT,CSVAGQGDQPQHF
TRBV12-3/TRBV12-4,.,TRBJ1-5,few,TGTGCCAGCACCCTTTATAGCAATCAGCCCCAGCATTTT,CASTLYSNQPQHF
TRBV5-1,.,TRBJ1-3,.,TGCGCCAGCAGTCCCGGGACAACGTCCTTAAACACCATATATTTT,CASSPGTTSLNTIYF
TRBV5-1,TRBD2,TRBJ2-2,few,TGCGCCAGCAGCTTGTCAGCGGGGGCGACCCCGAACACCGGGGAGCTGTTTTTT,CASSLSAGATPNTGELFF
TRBV7-8,.,TRBJ2-7,many,TGTGCCAGCAGCCCGCGAAGAGAGCAGTACTTC,CASSPRREQYF
TRBV10-3,TRBD2,TRBJ2-5,.,TGTGCCACCCGTAATAGCGGGGGTATACAAGAGACCCAGTACTTC,CATRNSGGIQETQYF
TRBV20-1,.,TRBJ2-3,.,TGCAGTGCTAGAGATCCCGGCCACCGCACAGATACGCAGTATTTT,CSARDPGHRTDTQYF
TRBV20-1,.,TRBJ2-5,many,TGCAGTGCTAGTGGAGGGGGCCTGAGGGAGACCCAGTACTTC,CSASGGGLRETQYF
TRBV12-3/TRBV12-4,.,TRBJ2-7,.,TGTGCCAGCAGTTCGTACAGCTCCTACGAGCAGTACTTC,CASSSYSSYEQYF
TRBV4-1,.,TRBJ1-2,few,TGCGCCAGCAGCCAGGAGGCCAGGGCAGGTCTAAGCACCTTC,CASSQEARAGLSTF
TRBV5-1,.,TRBJ2-7,.,TGCGCCAGCAGCCCGGGGACTTCAATCGACTACGAGCAGTACTTC,CASSPGTSIDYEQYF
TRBV29-1,.,TRBJ1-2,.,TGCAGCGTTGAAACCCCGAGGGATGGCTACACCTTC,CSVETPRDGYTF
TRBV28,.,TRBJ2-2,.,TGTGCCAGCAGTTTGGGGGACACGGCGACGTCCGGGGAGCTGTTTTTT,CASSLGDTATSGELFF
TRBV27,TRBD1,TRBJ2-4,many,TGTGCCAGCAGTCCGCTTCCTGGACGGACAGGCAAAAACATTCAGTACTTC,CASSPLPGRTGKNIQYF
TRBV7-2,TRBD2,TRBJ2-2,.,TGTGCCAGCACCTTAGTTACCGGGACTAGGACCGGGGAGCTGTTTTTT,CASTLVTGTRTGELFF
TRBV7-2,TRBD1,TRBJ1-4,many,TGTGCCAGCAGTCGGGACAGGGATGAAAAACTGTTTTTT,CASSRDRDEKLFF
TRBV5-1,.,TRBJ2-5,.,TGCGCCAGCAGCGTGTTGACAGAAGAGACCCAGTACTTC,CASSVLTEETQYF
TRBV29-1,TRBD2,TRBJ2-1,once,TGCAGCGTTGCCGACGGGGGGGCTTTTGGAGAGCAGTTCTTC,CSVADGGAFGEQFF
TRBV20-1,.,TRBJ1-5,.,TGCAGTGCCGTGGCCGGGGGACTCTATAGCAATCAGCCCCAGCATTTT,CSAVAGGLYSNQPQHF
TRBV29-1,.,TRBJ1-1,many,TGCAGCGTGACACTCGACATTCTCCGAATGAACACTGAAGCTTTCTTT,CSVTLDILRMNTEAFF
TRBV28,.,TRBJ2-7,.,TGTGCCAGCCAGGGGACTAACTACGAGCAGTACTTC,CASQGTNYEQYF
TRBV6-2/TRBV6-3,TRBD1,TRBJ2-6,.,TGTGCCAGCAGAAAACCCAGCGGACAGGGGGGGCCATCTGGGGCCAACGTCCTGACTTTC,CASRKPSGQGGPSGANVLTF
TRBV10-2,.,TRBJ2-1,many,TGCGCCAGCAGTCGGTACGGCAATGAGCAGTTCTTC,CASSRYGNEQFF
TRBV4-3,TRBD1,TRBJ2-3,.,TGCGCCAGCAGCCCGGCTGGGACAGGCAGGGATACGCAGTATTTT,CASSPAGTGRDTQYF
TRBV6-6,TRBD1,TRBJ2-1,many,TGTGCCAGCAGAAATTTGCCGGGACAGGGAGCTTCGTTCTCCTACAATGAGCAGTTCTTC,CASRNLPGQGASFSYNEQFF
TRBV7-3,.,TRBJ1-1,few,TGTGCCAGCAGCCCAAACTGGGGCACTGAAGCTTTCTTT,CASSPNWGTEAFF
TRBV5-1,.,TRBJ2-7,.,TGCGCCAGCAGCCCACCCGGGACAACCTCATACAATGAGCAGTACTTC,CASSPPGTTSYNEQYF